These 12 T cell receptor beta chains were all obtained from the same sample, sequenced in a study of blood T cell repertoires in COVID-19. Assay used: immunoSEQ multiplex PCR; TCRdb lists only in-frame clones, some missing. Of 70,000 to 75,000 clones in the sample, about 82% were seen once. The sequenced sample was peripheral blood. All receptors come from a woman aged 55-69 years with acute or convalescent COVID-19.

The genes are TRBV27 and TRBJ2-1; 8 positions match TRBD1. Trimming at V came to 0 bases and at J to 0 bases, leaving 10 bases not matched to a gene. The germline V gene has CDR1 MNHEY and CDR2 SMNVEV (reference sequence). The CDR3 has 19 residues. CDR3 protein: CASSLSRAAGGGSYNEQFF. For the CDR3, the DNA is TGTGCCAGCAGTTTATCGCGGGCCGCAGGGGGCGGCTCCTACAATGAGCAGTTCTTC.

In this sample, this clone turned up a few times. The chain uses TRBV24-1 and TRBJ2-3; TRBD2 might be the D (7 bases). V was shortened by 12 bases and J by 13 bases, with 25 bases between the two germline ends. The CDR3 contains 13 residues. Germline V CDR1 and CDR2: KGHDR, SFDVKD. CDR3 protein: CASKGGGTSREYF. In DNA, the CDR3 is TGTGCCTCAAAGGGGGGGGGAACAAGTAGGGAGTATTTT.

The rearrangement joins TRBV6-5 to TRBJ1-6; TRBD1 is a possible D gene (6 bases). The CDR3 runs to 15 residues. CDR1 and CDR2 from the germline V gene are MNHEY and SVGAGI. V was clipped by 4 bases and J by 7 bases, with 14 bases between them. The CDR3 region is CASSLGQRQNSPLHF. CDR3 DNA: TGTGCCAGCAGTTTAGGACAGCGACAAAATTCACCCCTCCACTTT.

About this clone: Other nucleotide sequences in the sample specify the same CDR3. The V and J genes are TRBV7-3 and TRBJ2-3; D not resolved. The CDR3 has 14 residues. Germline-derived CDR1 and CDR2 are SGHTA and FQGTGA. Trimming stripped 2 bases from V and 2 bases from J, with 8 bases between. As DNA, the CDR3 is TGTGCCAGCAGCTTAGGGCTTTTCACAGATACGCAGTATTTT. Translating gives CASSLGLFTDTQYF.

The V and J genes are TRBV29-1 and TRBJ1-2; a possible D gene is TRBD1 (6 bases). The CDR3 runs 14 residues. The V gene's germline CDR1 is SQVTM and CDR2 ANQGSEA. The germline V and J ends were trimmed by 4 bases and 2 bases, with 14 bases remaining between them. The CDR3 reads CSVGLSGTNYGYTF. The CDR3 region has the DNA TGCAGCGTTGGTTTATCCGGGACAAACTATGGCTACACCTTC.

This clone was picked up a small number of times. CDR3 DNA: TGCGCCAGCAGCCACAGTCCCCTAGCCAAAAACATTCAGTACTTC. As protein: CASSHSPLAKNIQYF. V gene TRBV4-1 combines with J gene TRBJ2-4; D is ambiguous. V was trimmed by 3 bases and J by 0 bases, leaving 9 bases between them. The germline CDR1 and CDR2 sequences are MGHRA and YSYEKL. There are 15 residues in the CDR3.

The rearrangement joins TRBV21-1 to TRBJ2-1; no check of the table's D call, TRBD2, against the DNA was made. TRBV21-1 is termed a pseudogene. This CDR3 has 17 amino acids. The CDR3 DNA reads TGTGCCAGCAGCAAAGAGGGGGGGGAAAAAAACTACAATGAGCAGTTCTTC. This codes for CASSKEGGEKNYNEQFF.

The genes are TRBV11-3 and TRBJ1-1; D possibly corresponds to TRBD1 (6 bases). V was clipped by 5 bases and J by 1 base, with 8 bases between them. This CDR3 region has 13 residues. Germline V gene data show CDR1 as SGHNT and CDR2 as YENEEA. The CDR3 sequence: CASSRDTNTEAFF. CDR3 nucleotide sequence: TGTGCCAGCAGCCGGGACACGAACACTGAAGCTTTCTTT. Full variable domain (rest looked up from reference TRBV11-3 and TRBJ1-1): EAGVVQSPRYKIIEKKQPVAFWCNPISGHNTLYWYLQNLGQGPELLIRYENEEAVDDSQLPKDRFSAERLKGVDSTLKIQPAELGDSAVYLCASSRDTNTEAFFGQGTRLTVV.

The V and J genes are TRBV19 and TRBJ1-5, with a tentative D call TRBD1 (6 bases). The CDR3 is 14 amino acids. The germline V and J ends were trimmed by 3 bases and 4 bases, with 10 bases remaining between them. The germline gives CDR1 LNHDA, CDR2 SQIVND (reference sequence). CDR3 DNA sequence: TGTGCCAGTAGTATGGGTACAGGGAATCAGCCCCAGCATTTT. Protein product: CASSMGTGNQPQHF.

V gene TRBV6-6 combines with J gene TRBJ1-2, with 7 positions matching TRBD1. In germline, CDR1 is MNHNY, CDR2 SVGAGI (reference sequence). This CDR3 region has 14 residues. J was trimmed by 4 bases and V by 7 bases; bases with no gene match: 9. Here the CDR3 reads CASIPRGRAYGYTF. Written as DNA, the CDR3 is TGTGCCAGCATCCCAAGGGGGCGCGCCTATGGCTACACCTTC.

The gene calls are TRBV5-1 and TRBJ1-4, with 7 bases identical to TRBD1. Germline V gives CDR1 SGHRS, CDR2 YFSETQ. The CDR3 spans 15 residues. Losses at the gene ends were 4 bases for V and 6 bases for J; bases not matched to a gene: 9. CDR3 in amino acids: CASSRRDSSDEKLFF. The CDR3 DNA reads TGCGCCAGCAGCCGCCGGGACAGCAGCGATGAAAAACTGTTTTTT.

This chain links TRBV30 with TRBJ2-3, with 13 bases that match TRBD2. The germline V gene has CDR1 GTSNPN and CDR2 SVGIG (reference sequence). V was pared by 3 bases and J by 4 bases, with 4 bases of the junction left unmatched. The CDR3 runs 15 residues. The CDR3 nucleotides read TGTGCCTGGAGCACTAGCGGGAGGGCCTCAGATACGCAGTATTTT. Translation gives CAWSTSGRASDTQYF.